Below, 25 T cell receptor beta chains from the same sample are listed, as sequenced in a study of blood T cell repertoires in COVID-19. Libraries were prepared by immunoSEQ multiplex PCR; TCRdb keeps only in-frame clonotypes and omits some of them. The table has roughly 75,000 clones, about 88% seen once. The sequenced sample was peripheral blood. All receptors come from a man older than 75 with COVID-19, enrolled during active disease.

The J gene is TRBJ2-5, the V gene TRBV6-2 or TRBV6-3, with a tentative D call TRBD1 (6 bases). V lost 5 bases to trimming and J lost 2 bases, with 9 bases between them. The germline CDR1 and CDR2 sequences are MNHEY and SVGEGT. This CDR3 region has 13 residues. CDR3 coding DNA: TGTGCCAGCAGTGCCGGACAGCAAGAGACCCAGTACTTC. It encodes CASSAGQQETQYF.

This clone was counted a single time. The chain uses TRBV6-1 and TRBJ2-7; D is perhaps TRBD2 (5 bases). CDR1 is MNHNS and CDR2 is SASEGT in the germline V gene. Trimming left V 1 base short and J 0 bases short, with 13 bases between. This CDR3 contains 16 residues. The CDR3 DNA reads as TGTGCCAGCAGTGAAGGCCCGGGGAAAAGCTCCTACGAGCAGTACTTC. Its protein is CASSEGPGKSSYEQYF.

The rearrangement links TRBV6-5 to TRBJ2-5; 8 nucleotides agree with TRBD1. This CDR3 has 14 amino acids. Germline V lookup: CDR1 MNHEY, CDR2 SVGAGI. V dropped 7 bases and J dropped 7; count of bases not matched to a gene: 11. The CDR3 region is CASKGQVLWGTQYF. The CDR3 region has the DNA TGTGCCAGCAAGGGACAGGTCCTTTGGGGGACCCAGTACTTC.

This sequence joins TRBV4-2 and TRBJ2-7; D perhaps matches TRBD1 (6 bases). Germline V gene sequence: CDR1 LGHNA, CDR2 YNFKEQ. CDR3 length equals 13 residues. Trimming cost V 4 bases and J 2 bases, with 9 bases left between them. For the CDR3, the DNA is TGTGCCAGCAGCCCCGGACAGACCTACGAGCAGTACTTC. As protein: CASSPGQTYEQYF.

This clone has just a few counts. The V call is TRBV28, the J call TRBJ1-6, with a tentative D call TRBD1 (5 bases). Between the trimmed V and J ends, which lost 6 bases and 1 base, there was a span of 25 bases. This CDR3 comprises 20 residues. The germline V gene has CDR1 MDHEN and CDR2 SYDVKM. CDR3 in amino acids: CASSIRSRGGRGSYNSPLHF. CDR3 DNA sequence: TGTGCCAGCAGCATCCGGAGCCGCGGGGGGAGGGGATCCTATAATTCACCCCTCCACTTT.

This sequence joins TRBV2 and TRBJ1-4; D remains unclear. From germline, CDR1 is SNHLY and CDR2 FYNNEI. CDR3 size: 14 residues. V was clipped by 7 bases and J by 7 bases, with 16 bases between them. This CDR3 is CASTGGSGREKLFF. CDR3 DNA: TGTGCCAGCACCGGAGGGTCCGGACGTGAAAAACTGTTTTTT.

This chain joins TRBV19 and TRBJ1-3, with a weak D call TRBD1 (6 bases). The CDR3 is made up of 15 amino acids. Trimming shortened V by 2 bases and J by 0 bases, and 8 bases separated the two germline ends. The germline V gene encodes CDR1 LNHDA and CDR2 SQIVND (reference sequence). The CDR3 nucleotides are TGTGCCAGTAGTATACAGGACAGCTCTGGAAACACCATATATTTT. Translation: CASSIQDSSGNTIYF.

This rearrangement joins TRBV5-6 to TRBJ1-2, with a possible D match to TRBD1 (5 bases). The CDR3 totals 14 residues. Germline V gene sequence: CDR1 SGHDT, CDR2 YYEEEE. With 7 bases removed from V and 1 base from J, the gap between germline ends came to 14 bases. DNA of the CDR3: TGTGCCAGCGGAAAGACGGGGGGTAACTATGGCTACACCTTC. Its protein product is CASGKTGGNYGYTF.

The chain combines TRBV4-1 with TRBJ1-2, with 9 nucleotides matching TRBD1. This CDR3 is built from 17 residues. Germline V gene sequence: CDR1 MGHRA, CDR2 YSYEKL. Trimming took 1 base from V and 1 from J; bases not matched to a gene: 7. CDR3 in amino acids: CASSQGDRAVLNYGYTF. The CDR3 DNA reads TGCGCCAGCAGCCAAGGGGACAGGGCCGTCCTTAACTATGGCTACACCTTC.

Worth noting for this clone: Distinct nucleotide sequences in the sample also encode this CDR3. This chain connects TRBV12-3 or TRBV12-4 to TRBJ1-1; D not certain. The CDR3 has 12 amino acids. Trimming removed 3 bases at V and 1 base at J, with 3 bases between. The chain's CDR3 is CASSFRNTEAFF. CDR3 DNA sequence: TGTGCCAGCAGTTTCAGGAACACTGAAGCTTTCTTT.

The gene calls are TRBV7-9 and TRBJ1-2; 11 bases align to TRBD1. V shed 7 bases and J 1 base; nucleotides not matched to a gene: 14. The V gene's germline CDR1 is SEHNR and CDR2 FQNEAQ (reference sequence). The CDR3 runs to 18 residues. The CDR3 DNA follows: TGTGCCAGCACCCCGCTGGGAGGGACAGGGGGTTATAACTATGGCTACACCTTC. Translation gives CASTPLGGTGGYNYGYTF.

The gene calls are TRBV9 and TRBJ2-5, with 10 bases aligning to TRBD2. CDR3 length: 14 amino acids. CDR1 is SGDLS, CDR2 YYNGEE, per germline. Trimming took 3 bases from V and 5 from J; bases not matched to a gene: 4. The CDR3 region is CASSDGTSVETQYF. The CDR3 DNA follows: TGTGCCAGCAGCGATGGGACTAGCGTGGAGACCCAGTACTTC.

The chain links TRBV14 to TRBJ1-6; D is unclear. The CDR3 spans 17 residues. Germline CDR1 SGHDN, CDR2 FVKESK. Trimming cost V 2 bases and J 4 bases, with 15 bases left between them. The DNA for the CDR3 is TGTGCCAGCAGCCAACGGGTTGATAGCCGATATAATTCACCCCTCCACTTT. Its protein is CASSQRVDSRYNSPLHF. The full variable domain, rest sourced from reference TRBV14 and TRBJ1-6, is EAGVTQFPSHSVIEKGQTVTLRCDPISGHDNLYWYRRVMGKEIKFLLHFVKESKQDESGMPNNRFLAERTGGTYSTLKVQPAELEDSGVYFCASSQRVDSRYNSPLHFGNGTRLTVT.

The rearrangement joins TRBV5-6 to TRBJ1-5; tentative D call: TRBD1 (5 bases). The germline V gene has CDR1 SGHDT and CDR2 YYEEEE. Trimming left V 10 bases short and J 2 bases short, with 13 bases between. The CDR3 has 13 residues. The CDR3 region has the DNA TGTGCCTCTGGATGGGGGGGCAATCAGCCCCAGCATTTT. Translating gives CASGWGGNQPQHF.

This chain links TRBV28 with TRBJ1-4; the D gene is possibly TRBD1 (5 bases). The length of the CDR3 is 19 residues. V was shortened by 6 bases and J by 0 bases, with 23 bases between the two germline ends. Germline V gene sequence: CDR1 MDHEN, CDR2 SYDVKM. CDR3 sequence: CASSLIKGRRGSTNEKLFF. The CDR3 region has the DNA TGTGCCAGCAGCCTAATTAAAGGGCGTAGGGGATCAACTAATGAAAAACTGTTTTTT.

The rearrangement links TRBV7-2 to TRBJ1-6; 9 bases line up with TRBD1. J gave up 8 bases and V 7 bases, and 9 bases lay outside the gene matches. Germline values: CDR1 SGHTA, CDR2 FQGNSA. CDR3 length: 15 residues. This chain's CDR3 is CASNRQGESYSPLHF. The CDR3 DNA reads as TGTGCCAGCAACCGACAGGGGGAATCTTATTCACCCCTCCACTTT.

The CDR3 DNA sequence: TGTGCTAGTAGGGGGCTCCGGGGAAGCTACAATGAGCAGTTCTTC. Translated, it gives CASRGLRGSYNEQFF. The chain has TRBV12-5 and TRBJ2-1, with TRBD1 identical over 7 bases. The CDR3 is 15 amino acids. V lost 8 bases, J lost 3 bases, and 10 bases stayed unmatched. Germline V gene lookup returns CDR1 LGHNT and CDR2 FRNRAP. The full variable domain, rest sourced from reference TRBV12-5 and TRBJ2-1, is DARVTQTPRHKVTEMGQEVTMRCQPILGHNTVFWYRQTMMQGLELLAYFRNRAPLDDSGMPKDRFSAEMPDATLATLKIQPSEPRDSAVYFCASRGLRGSYNEQFFGPGTRLTVL.

CDR3 residues: CASSTGQVLGTDTQYF. The CDR3 nucleotides read TGCGCCAGCAGCACCGGACAGGTCTTGGGCACAGATACGCAGTATTTT. The chain uses TRBV5-1 and TRBJ2-3; 7 nucleotides agree with TRBD1. The V segment lost 4 bases and the J segment 1 base; nucleotides outside the gene matches: 9. Looked up from germline, CDR1 is SGHRS and CDR2 is YFSETQ. CDR3 size: 16 residues.

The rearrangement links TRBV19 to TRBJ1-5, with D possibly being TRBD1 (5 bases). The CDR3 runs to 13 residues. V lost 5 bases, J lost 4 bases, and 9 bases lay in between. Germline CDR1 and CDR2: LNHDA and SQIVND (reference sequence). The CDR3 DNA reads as TGTGCCAGTAGTTCTCAGGGAAATCAGCCCCAGCATTTT. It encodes CASSSQGNQPQHF.

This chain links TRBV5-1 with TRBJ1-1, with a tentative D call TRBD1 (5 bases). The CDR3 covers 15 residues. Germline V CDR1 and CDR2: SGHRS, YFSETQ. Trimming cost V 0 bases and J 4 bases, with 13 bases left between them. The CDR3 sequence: CASSLGGFSGTEAFF. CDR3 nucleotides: TGCGCCAGCAGCTTGGGGGGCTTCTCTGGCACTGAAGCTTTCTTT.

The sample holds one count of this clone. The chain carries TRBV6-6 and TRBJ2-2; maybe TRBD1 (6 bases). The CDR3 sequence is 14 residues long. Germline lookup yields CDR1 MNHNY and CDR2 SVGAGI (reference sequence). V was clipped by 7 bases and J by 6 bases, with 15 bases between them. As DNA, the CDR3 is TGTGCCAGCACCGCAACAGGGATCGCCGGGGAGCTGTTTTTT. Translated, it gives CASTATGIAGELFF.

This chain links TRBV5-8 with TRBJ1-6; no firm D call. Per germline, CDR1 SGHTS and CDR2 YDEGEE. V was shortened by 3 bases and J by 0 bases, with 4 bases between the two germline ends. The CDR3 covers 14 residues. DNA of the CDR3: TGTGCCAGCAGCTGGAGCTCCTATAATTCACCCCTCCACTTT. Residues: CASSWSSYNSPLHF.

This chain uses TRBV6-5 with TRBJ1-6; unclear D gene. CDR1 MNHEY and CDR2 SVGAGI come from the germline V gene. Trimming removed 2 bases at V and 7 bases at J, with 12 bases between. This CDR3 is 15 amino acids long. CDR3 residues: CASSYGQRTNSPLHF. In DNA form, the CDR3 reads TGTGCCAGCAGTTACGGGCAACGCACGAATTCACCCCTCCACTTT.

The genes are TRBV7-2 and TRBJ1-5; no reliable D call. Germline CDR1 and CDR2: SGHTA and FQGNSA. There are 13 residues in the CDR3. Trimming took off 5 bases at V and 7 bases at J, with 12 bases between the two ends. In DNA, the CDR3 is TGTGCCAGCAGCGACCTTAGAGGCCAGCCCCAGCATTTT. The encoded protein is CASSDLRGQPQHF.

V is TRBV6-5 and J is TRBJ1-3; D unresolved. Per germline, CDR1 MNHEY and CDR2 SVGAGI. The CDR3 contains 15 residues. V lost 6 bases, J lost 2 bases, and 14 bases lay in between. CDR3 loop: CASRLTPEAGNTIYF. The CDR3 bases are TGTGCCAGCAGGTTGACCCCGGAGGCTGGAAACACCATATATTTT.